Reported below is one T cell receptor (beta chain). Assay used: immunoSEQ multiplex PCR; TCRdb lists only in-frame clones, some missing. The table shows about 2.4 million clones, with under 95% occurring only once. CDR3 length equals 14 residues. Germline-derived CDR1 and CDR2 are MNHNY and SVGAGI (reference sequence). V was trimmed by 0 bases and J by 1 base, leaving 7 bases between them. The data originate from a study of shared clonotypes between healthy human individuals. This TCR was recovered from a young man in good health. Some clones in this sample may be carry-over from other donors' samples. Sequencing was carried out using naive CD4+ T cells from PBMCs. Subset meaning: CD45RA+ positively selected. V usage is TRBV6-6 and J usage is TRBJ2-7; TRBD1 or TRBD2 may be the D gene (5 bases each). As DNA, the CDR3 is TGTGCCAGCAGTTACTCCAGGGAGTCCTACGAGCAGTACTTC. Its protein is CASSYSRESYEQYF.